Listed here are 18 T cell receptor beta chains from one sample, sequenced in a study of cytomegalovirus exposure and HLA in healthy donors. The PCR contained 60 Vbeta and 13 Jbeta primers. Clones were read by immunoSEQ multiplex PCR, and TCRdb kept only the in-frame ones, dropping some. The sample lists 95,000 to 150,000 clones, 80% to 85% occurring once. The specimen sequenced was PBMCs. All receptors derive from a woman between 35 and 50 years old in good health and CMV-seronegative.

The J gene is TRBJ2-3, the V gene TRBV11-2; 8 nucleotides align to TRBD2. This CDR3 has 15 amino acids. V was pared by 5 bases and J by 8 bases, with 12 bases of the junction left unmatched. Germline CDR1 reads SGHAT; CDR2 reads FQNNGV. The CDR3 DNA is TGTGCCAGCAGCGTCAAGGGACTAGAGAGGGCTACGCAGTATTTT. Its translation is CASSVKGLERATQYF. The whole variable domain, filled in from reference TRBV11-2 and TRBJ2-3, reads EAGVAQSPRYKIIEKRQSVAFWCNPISGHATLYWYQQILGQGPKLLIQFQNNGVVDDSQLPKDRFSAERLKGVDSTLKIQPAKLEDSAVYLCASSVKGLERATQYFGPGTRLTVL.

The CDR3 here is CASSNAGVFGNTIYF. The DNA for the CDR3 is TGTGCCAGCAGCAACGCAGGGGTTTTCGGAAACACCATATATTTT. The rearrangement links TRBV7-9 to TRBJ1-3; possibly TRBD1 for D (6 bases). The CDR3 covers 15 residues. Trimming removed 5 bases at V and 4 bases at J, with 15 bases between. Germline values: CDR1 SEHNR, CDR2 FQNEAQ (reference sequence).

The rearrangement links TRBV19 to TRBJ2-5, with 7 positions matching TRBD1. The J call may be faulty, since TRBJ2-7 better matches the DNA end. The CDR3 runs to 13 residues. Germline assignment: CDR1 LNHDA and CDR2 SQIVND (reference sequence). The CDR3 is CASSIAGGDEQYF. CDR3 in DNA: TGTGCCAGTAGTATTGCAGGGGGTGACGAGCAGTACTTC.

The chain joins TRBV19 to TRBJ1-2; the D gene is possibly TRBD1 (5 bases). The germline V and J ends were trimmed by 2 bases and 7 bases, with 8 bases remaining between them. This CDR3 region has 12 residues. Germline CDR1 LNHDA, CDR2 SQIVND (reference sequence). In nucleotides, the CDR3 is TGTGCCAGTAGTATAAGGGGCCGTGGCTACACCTTC. It yields the protein CASSIRGRGYTF.

The chain carries TRBV6-1 and TRBJ1-2; 7 bases are a match to TRBD1. This CDR3 region has 11 residues. CDR1 is MNHNS, CDR2 SASEGT, per germline. The V segment lost 6 bases and the J segment 10 bases; nucleotides outside the gene matches: 5. The chain's CDR3 is CASRVDRVYTF. The CDR3 DNA is TGTGCCAGCAGGGTAGACAGGGTCTACACCTTC.

This clone was counted once. Different DNA sequences within this sample yield the same CDR3. This chain joins TRBV7-2 and TRBJ2-1; 8 bases fit TRBD1. The CDR3 has 14 residues. V lost 3 bases and J lost 4; bases outside the gene matches: 2. CDR1 SGHTA and CDR2 FQGNSA come from the germline V gene. The CDR3 nucleotides are TGTGCCAGCAGCTTGGGACAGGCGTACAATGAGCAGTTCTTC. This codes for CASSLGQAYNEQFF.

The chain uses TRBV27 and TRBJ2-1; D is ambiguous. The V gene lost 5 bases and the J gene lost 0 bases, with 11 bases spanning the gap. This CDR3 contains 15 residues. The germline V gene encodes CDR1 MNHEY and CDR2 SMNVEV (reference sequence). CDR3 nucleotide sequence: TGTGCCAGCAGTCGGTCAGGCAGCTCCTACAATGAGCAGTTCTTC. Residues: CASSRSGSSYNEQFF.

In the case of this clone: A read error may account for a junction end that differs from germline. This chain links TRBV6-6 with TRBJ2-3; weak D call: TRBD1 (6 bases). Per the germline V gene, CDR1 is MNHNY and CDR2 is SVGAGI (reference sequence). CDR3 length: 15 amino acids. The CDR3 is CAIGGGAGLTGTQYF. CDR3 sequence (DNA): TGTGCCATAGGGGGTGGAGCAGGGCTTACAGGTACGCAGTATTTT.

This clone has a handful of counts. V and J are TRBV6-5 and TRBJ2-7, with no clear D. Trimming shortened V by 10 bases and J by 0 bases, and 13 bases separated the two germline ends. Looked up from germline, CDR1 is MNHEY and CDR2 is SVGAGI. The CDR3 covers 13 residues. The CDR3 protein is CATARSSSYEQYF. The CDR3 region has the DNA TGTGCCACCGCACGGAGTAGCTCCTACGAGCAGTACTTC.

The rearrangement links TRBV9 to TRBJ2-3; TRBD1 matches at 8 bases. The CDR3 loop spans 15 amino acids. V lost 3 bases to trimming and J lost 0 bases; unmatched junction nucleotides: 3. Germline V lookup: CDR1 SGDLS, CDR2 YYNGEE. The CDR3 here is CASSAGQGSTDTQYF. CDR3 nucleotides: TGTGCCAGCAGCGCCGGACAGGGCAGCACAGATACGCAGTATTTT.

There are a few counts of this clone. The chain joins TRBV19 to TRBJ1-2, with D perhaps TRBD1 (6 bases). Trimming cost V 3 bases and J 5 bases, with 10 bases left between them. The CDR3 totals 13 residues. CDR1 and CDR2 (germline): LNHDA, SQIVND (reference sequence). CDR3 DNA: TGTGCCAGTAGTATCGCCAGGGGTTATGGCTACACCTTC. Residues: CASSIARGYGYTF.

The rearrangement joins TRBV7-2 to TRBJ1-1, with 9 positions matching TRBD1. The V gene's germline CDR1 is SGHTA and CDR2 FQGNSA. The CDR3 sequence is 17 residues long. V shed 5 bases and J 0 bases; nucleotides not matched to a gene: 10. CDR3 bases: TGTGCCAGCAGCCCTCGTAGGACAGGGGTCCTGAACACTGAAGCTTTCTTT. Protein product: CASSPRRTGVLNTEAFF.

The chain links TRBV30 to TRBJ2-6, with D possibly TRBD1 on 6 matching bases. V was pared by 2 bases and J by 0 bases, with 14 bases between. The CDR3 covers 17 residues. Germline V gene sequence: CDR1 GTSNPN, CDR2 SVGIG (reference sequence). CDR3 residues: CAWSQGSRLSGANVLTF. The CDR3 coding sequence is TGTGCCTGGAGTCAGGGGAGTCGTCTCTCTGGGGCCAACGTCCTGACTTTC. The variable domain in full, completed from reference TRBV30 and TRBJ2-6, reads SQTIHQWPATLVQPVGSPLSLECTVEGTSNPNLYWYRQAAGRGLQLLFYSVGIGQISSEVPQNLSASRPQDRQFILSSKKLLLSDSGFYLCAWSQGSRLSGANVLTFGAGSRLTVL.

As DNA, the CDR3 is TGCGCCAGCAGCTTGGCCCCGGGGGGGGCTAGCACAGATACGCAGTATTTT. Residues: CASSLAPGGASTDTQYF. This rearrangement joins TRBV5-1 to TRBJ2-3; 8 bases match TRBD2. Germline trimming cut 0 bases from V and 0 bases from J; bases unmatched to any gene: 6. The CDR3 runs to 17 residues. The germline CDR1 and CDR2 sequences are SGHRS and YFSETQ.

The DNA for the CDR3 is TGTGCCAGCAGCTTAGGAGGCGGGATCTCCTACGAGCAGTACTTC. Amino acid sequence: CASSLGGGISYEQYF. The chain combines TRBV7-2 with TRBJ2-7; D possibly corresponds to TRBD2 (6 bases). The CDR3 runs to 15 residues. The germline V gene encodes CDR1 SGHTA and CDR2 FQGNSA. Trimming cost V 1 base and J 0 bases, with 10 bases left between them.

There are a few counts of this clone. The chain couples TRBV5-1 to TRBJ1-1, with 9 bases fitting TRBD1. This CDR3 has 14 residues. In germline, CDR1 is SGHRS, CDR2 YFSETQ. Losses at the gene ends were 3 bases for V and 1 base for J; bases not matched to a gene: 1. The DNA for the CDR3 is TGCGCCAGCAGCTCGACAGGGGGGAACACTGAAGCTTTCTTT. Its protein product is CASSSTGGNTEAFF.

The rearrangement links TRBV6-5 to TRBJ2-5; maybe TRBD1 (5 bases). With the DNA end fitting TRBJ2-7 better, the J assignment may be wrong. The CDR3 contains 13 residues. Germline V lookup: CDR1 MNHEY, CDR2 SVGAGI. Written as DNA, the CDR3 is TGTGCCAGCACCTCACTGATGCAGGGCGAGCAGTACTTC. Its translation is CASTSLMQGEQYF.

The V call is TRBV14, the J call TRBJ2-7; 9 bases match TRBD1. Germline trimming cut 4 bases from V and 0 bases from J; bases unmatched to any gene: 4. Germline V gives CDR1 SGHDN, CDR2 FVKESK. The CDR3 has 15 amino acids. The CDR3 DNA follows: TGTGCCAGCAGCCTGTTGACAGGGGGCTCCTACGAGCAGTACTTC. Its protein product is CASSLLTGGSYEQYF. The whole variable domain, filled in from reference TRBV14 and TRBJ2-7, reads EAGVTQFPSHSVIEKGQTVTLRCDPISGHDNLYWYRRVMGKEIKFLLHFVKESKQDESGMPNNRFLAERTGGTYSTLKVQPAELEDSGVYFCASSLLTGGSYEQYFGPGTRLTVT.